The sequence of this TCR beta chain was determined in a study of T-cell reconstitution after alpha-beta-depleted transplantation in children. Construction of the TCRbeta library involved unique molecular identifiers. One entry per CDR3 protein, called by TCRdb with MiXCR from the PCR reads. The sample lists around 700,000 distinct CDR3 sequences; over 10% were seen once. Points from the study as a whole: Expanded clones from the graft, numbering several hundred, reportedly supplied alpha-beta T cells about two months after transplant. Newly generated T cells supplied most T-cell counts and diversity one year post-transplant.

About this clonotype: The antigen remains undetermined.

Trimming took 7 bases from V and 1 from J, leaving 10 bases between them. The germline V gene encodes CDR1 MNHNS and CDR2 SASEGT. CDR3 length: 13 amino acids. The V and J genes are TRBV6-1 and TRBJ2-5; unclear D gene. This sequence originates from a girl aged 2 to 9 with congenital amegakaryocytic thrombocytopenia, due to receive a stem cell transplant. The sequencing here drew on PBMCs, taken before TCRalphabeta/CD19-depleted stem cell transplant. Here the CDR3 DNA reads TGTGCCAGCATAAAAGGAGCCCAAGAGACCCAGTACTTC. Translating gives CASIKGAQETQYF.